This TCR beta chain was profiled in a study of cytomegalovirus exposure and HLA in healthy donors. The PCR contained 60 Vbeta and 13 Jbeta primers. Sequencing used immunoSEQ multiplex PCR; TCRdb keeps in-frame clones, though not all of them. The table records about 77,000 clones, roughly 79% of them present only once. The CDR3 is 14 amino acids. V was pared by 0 bases and J by 2 bases, with 6 bases between. Germline V CDR1 and CDR2: SGDLS, YYNGEE. Points from the study as a whole: With further analysis later on, most CMV-associated TCR beta chains appeared HLA-restricted. Donors belonging to an Asian-associated ancestry cluster reportedly showed fewer N-insertions in productive TCRs than the 666-donor mean, according to what a later analysis found.

With regard to this clone: The antigen is not known.

The sample consisted of PBMCs. The rearrangement uses TRBV9 and TRBJ1-5; possibly TRBD1 for D (5 bases). The sequence came from a man between 40 and 49 years old in good health and CMV-seronegative. In DNA form, the CDR3 reads TGTGCCAGCAGCGTAGGGGGCGGCAATCAGCCCCAGCATTTT. This sequence encodes CASSVGGGNQPQHF.